Given below is one TCR beta chain in context. Its antigen is not identified. The sample originates from a study of cytomegalovirus exposure and HLA in healthy donors. The repertoire was sequenced with immunoSEQ multiplex PCR; TCRdb's copy has only in-frame clones and lacks some. The sample contains some 230,000 clones, around nine tenths of which appear only once. Findings and caveats of the study: TCR sequences were mostly rare, though some public TCRs occurred in many donors. High specificity and sensitivity for cytomegalovirus status were reported for the classifier.

Germline lookup yields CDR1 MNHEY and CDR2 SVGAGI. V shed 0 bases and J shed 2 bases, with 8 bases lying between them. CDR3 length: 15 amino acids. Sequences were obtained from PBMCs. V and J are TRBV6-5 and TRBJ1-3; no clear D gene. The receptor comes from a woman under 30 in good health and CMV-seronegative. For the CDR3, the DNA is TGTGCCAGCAGTTACTCGACGACAACTGGAAACACCATATATTTT. Translated, it gives CASSYSTTTGNTIYF.